The T cell receptor beta chain under discussion was sequenced for a study of blood T cell repertoires in COVID-19 (dated by TCRdb to about 2020). Background for the entire study: Samples covering the acute and convalescent phases of COVID-19 were provided by collaborators in the United States, Italy and Spain. The samples were drawn from the first 160 participants of the ongoing ImmuneRACE study and from about 1,200 subjects provided by 6 global collaborators. Subjects who had been exposed to COVID-19, were actively infected with it, or had recovered from it provided the deeply sampled blood TCRbeta repertoires that made up the dataset. The material from the prospective study consisted of cDNA or gDNA derived from T cells, B-cell-depleted T cells, or PBMCs. Where available, HLA class I and class II types were obtained from metadata supplied by the sample provider rather than from assay-based typing. Nearly every sample came with metadata listing a de-identified subject ID, COVID-19 status, age in years and sex. The repertoires were released in a freely available public database intended as a resource for research on the immune response to SARS-CoV-2.

Study-level results and caveats: The quantity of clinical and demographic metadata differed by source and by participant and was supplied without curation.

The CDR3 goes from the cysteine to the phenylalanine over 14 residues. Left in the record is the CDR3 DNA by itself, 42 bases read in frame from the first base. Sequences MNHEY (CDR1) and SMNVEV (CDR2) are obtained from the germline V gene (reference sequence). V was cut back by 1 base and J by 4 bases, leaving a gap of 10 bases between them. On this clone itself: Its antigen has not been determined. No base-level quality is on record; no much larger clone is a single base apart.

The immunoSEQ Assay, a bias-controlled multiplex PCR, was used to amplify TCRbeta CDR3 regions from genomic DNA. In the source study's methods: The number of nucleated cells in each sample was estimated by amplification of reference gene primers within the assay. To quantify the absolute abundance of each unique TCRbeta CDR3 rearrangement, sequence reads were collapsed and filtered. For each sample, productive Simpson clonality was calculated as the square root of Simpson's diversity index across productive rearrangements. TCRdb limited this immuneACCESS table to in-frame rearrangements with V and J called. A share of clones is missing; checked studies link under half to unresolved V genes, and the rest is unexplained. V, J and clone size were drawn from that table, and D and trimming were deduced from the DNA. This sample has 180,000 or so clones in its table, and under 85% of those were observed once. The ten largest clones represent around 9.8% of the sample.

The collaborating institutions used their own protocols to collect whole blood in K2EDTA tubes. For TCRbeta analysis, collaborators shipped samples in one of three forms: frozen whole blood, isolated PBMCs, or DNA extracted from either of those sample types. The source of this sequence is a woman older than 75 with acute or convalescent COVID-19. The chain uses TRBV27 and TRBJ1-2, with TRBD1 perhaps the D gene, on 6 matching bases. Sequences were obtained from peripheral blood. The DNA sequence is as follows: TGTGCCAGCAGTTTATACCAACAGGGCTATGGCTACACCTTC. This sequence encodes CASSLYQQGYGYTF.